This T cell receptor beta chain was sequenced in a study of T cell responses to AZD1222 COVID-19 vaccine. The wider study: Whether given at about 4 or about 12 weeks, second doses were pooled.

Study results and caveats: Repertoire samples came only from after the peak T cell response. White British donors predominated, females outnumbered males, and clonal diversity was possibly underestimated.

Comments on this clone: Its antigen is undetermined.

This CDR3 region has 12 residues. V dropped 3 bases and J dropped 2 bases, with 1 base sitting between them. Generated by immunoSEQ multiplex PCR, the TCRdb table keeps only in-frame clones and is missing some. This table has some 140,000 clones, about 91% appearing once. This clonotype originated in an adult in good health. The sample here was peripheral blood, taken on day 0 of AZD1222 vaccination. The V gene is TRBV12-3 or TRBV12-4, the J gene TRBJ2-2; no clear D gene. CDR3 coding DNA: TGTGCCAGCAGTTTTAACACCGGGGAGCTGTTTTTT. It yields the protein CASSFNTGELFF.